The sequence of this T cell receptor beta chain was determined in a study of human T cells and chemical hapten exposure. Study-level points and caveats: Compared with pre-sensitization or healthy control sets, expanded TCRs clustered more.

The study's library attached unique molecular identifiers to single cDNA molecules. TCRdb re-called the RACE reads with MiXCR, one entry per CDR3 protein. The repertoire holds roughly 200,000 distinct CDR3 sequences, with 20% to 25% as singletons. J lost 5 bases, V lost 1 base, and 5 bases had no gene match. CDR1 and CDR2 from the germline V gene are SGDLS and YYNGEE. The CDR3 length is 15 residues. As to this clonotype: Its target is not known.

Time point denoted: patch test 3, about 24 weeks after DPC sensitization. The treatment here: therapeutic diphenylcyclopropenone sensitization with weekly scalp DPC. Blood was collected ahead of every patch test applied. Before extraction, the whole blood was not fractionated, and total RNA was taken from it. Sequenced material: whole blood, taken in connection with sensitization to the hapten diphenylcyclopropenone (DPC). The chain recombines TRBV9 with TRBJ2-1; 8 nucleotides agree with TRBD2. This TCR derives from a woman between 40 and 55 years old with alopecia areata. Some clones in this sample may be carry-over from other donors' samples. The CDR3 here is CASSVFSGTNNEQFF. Here the CDR3 DNA reads TGTGCCAGCAGCGTATTTAGCGGGACAAACAATGAGCAGTTCTTC.